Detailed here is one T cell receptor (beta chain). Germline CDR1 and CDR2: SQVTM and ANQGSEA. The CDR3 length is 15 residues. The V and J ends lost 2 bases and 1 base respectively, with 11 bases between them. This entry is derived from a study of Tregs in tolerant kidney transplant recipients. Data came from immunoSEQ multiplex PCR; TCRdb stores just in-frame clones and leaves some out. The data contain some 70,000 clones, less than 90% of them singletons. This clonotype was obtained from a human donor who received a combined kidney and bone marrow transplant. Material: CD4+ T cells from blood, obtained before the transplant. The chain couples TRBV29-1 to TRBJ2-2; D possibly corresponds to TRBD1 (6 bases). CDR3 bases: TGCAGCGTTGAACGGGCAGGGGTGAACACCGGGGAGCTGTTTTTT. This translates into CSVERAGVNTGELFF.